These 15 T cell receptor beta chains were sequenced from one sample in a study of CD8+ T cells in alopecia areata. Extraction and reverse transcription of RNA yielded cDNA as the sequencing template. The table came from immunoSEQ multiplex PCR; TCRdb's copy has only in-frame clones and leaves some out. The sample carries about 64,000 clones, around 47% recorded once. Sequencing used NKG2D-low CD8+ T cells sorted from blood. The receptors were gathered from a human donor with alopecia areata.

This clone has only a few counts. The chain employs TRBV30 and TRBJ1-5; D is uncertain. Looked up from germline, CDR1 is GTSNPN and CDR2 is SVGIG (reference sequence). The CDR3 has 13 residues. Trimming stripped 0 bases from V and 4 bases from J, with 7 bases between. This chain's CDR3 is CAWSVGGNQPQHF. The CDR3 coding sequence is TGTGCCTGGAGTGTCGGAGGGAATCAGCCCCAGCATTTT. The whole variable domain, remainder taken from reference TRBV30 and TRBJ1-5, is SQTIHQWPATLVQPVGSPLSLECTVEGTSNPNLYWYRQAAGRGLQLLFYSVGIGQISSEVPQNLSASRPQDRQFILSSKKLLLSDSGFYLCAWSVGGNQPQHFGDGTRLSIL.

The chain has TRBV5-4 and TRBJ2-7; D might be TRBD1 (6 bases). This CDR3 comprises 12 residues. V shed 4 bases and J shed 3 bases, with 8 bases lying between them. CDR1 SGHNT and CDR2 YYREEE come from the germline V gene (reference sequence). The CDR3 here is CASSQDSYEQYF. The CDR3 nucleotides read TGTGCCAGCAGCCAGGACAGCTACGAGCAGTACTTC. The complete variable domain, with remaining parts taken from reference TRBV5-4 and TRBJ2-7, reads ETGVTQSPTHLIKTRGQQVTLRCSSQSGHNTVSWYQQALGQGPQFIFQYYREEENGRGNFPPRFSGLQFPNYSSELNVNALELDDSALYLCASSQDSYEQYFGPGTRLTVT.

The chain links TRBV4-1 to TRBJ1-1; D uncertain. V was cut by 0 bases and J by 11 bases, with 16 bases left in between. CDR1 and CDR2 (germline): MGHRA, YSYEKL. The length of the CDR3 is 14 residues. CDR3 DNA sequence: TGCGCCAGCAGCCAAGATCTTCTAAGGACCGGGGCTTTCTTT. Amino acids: CASSQDLLRTGAFF.

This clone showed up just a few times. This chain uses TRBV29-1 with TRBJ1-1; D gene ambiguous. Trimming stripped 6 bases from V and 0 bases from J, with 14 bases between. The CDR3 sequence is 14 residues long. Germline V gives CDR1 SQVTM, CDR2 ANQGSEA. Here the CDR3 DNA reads TGCAGCGTGGGTGGGGTTGGCTTGAACACTGAAGCTTTCTTT. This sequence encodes CSVGGVGLNTEAFF.

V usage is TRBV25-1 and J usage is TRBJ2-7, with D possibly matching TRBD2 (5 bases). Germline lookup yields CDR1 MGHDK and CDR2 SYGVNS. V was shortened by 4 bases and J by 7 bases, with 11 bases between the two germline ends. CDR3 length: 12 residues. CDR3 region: CASSVVGSEQYF. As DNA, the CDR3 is TGTGCCAGCAGTGTCGTTGGGAGTGAGCAGTACTTC.

The CDR3 nucleotides are TGTGCCAGCAGCTGGGGGACTGGTACCTACGAGCAGTACTTC. Translating gives CASSWGTGTYEQYF. The genes are TRBV5-4 and TRBJ2-7, with D possibly matching TRBD2 (6 bases). The CDR3 has 14 amino acids. The V end was cut by 3 bases, the J end by 2 bases, with 12 bases between. From germline, CDR1 is SGHNT and CDR2 YYREEE (reference sequence). The full variable domain, with the rest looked up from reference TRBV5-4 and TRBJ2-7, is ETGVTQSPTHLIKTRGQQVTLRCSSQSGHNTVSWYQQALGQGPQFIFQYYREEENGRGNFPPRFSGLQFPNYSSELNVNALELDDSALYLCASSWGTGTYEQYFGPGTRLTVT.

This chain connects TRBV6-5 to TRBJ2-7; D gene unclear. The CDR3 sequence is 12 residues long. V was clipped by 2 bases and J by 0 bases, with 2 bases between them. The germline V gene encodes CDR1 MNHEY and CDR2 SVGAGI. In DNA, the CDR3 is TGTGCCAGCAGTTACGACTCCTACGAGCAGTACTTC. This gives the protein CASSYDSYEQYF.

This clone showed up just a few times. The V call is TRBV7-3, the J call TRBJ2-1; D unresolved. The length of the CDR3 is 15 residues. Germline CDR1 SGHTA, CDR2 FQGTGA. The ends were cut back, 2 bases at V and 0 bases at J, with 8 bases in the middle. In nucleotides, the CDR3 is TGTGCCAGCAGCTTAGGGGTAAGCTCCTACAATGAGCAGTTCTTC. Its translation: CASSLGVSSYNEQFF.

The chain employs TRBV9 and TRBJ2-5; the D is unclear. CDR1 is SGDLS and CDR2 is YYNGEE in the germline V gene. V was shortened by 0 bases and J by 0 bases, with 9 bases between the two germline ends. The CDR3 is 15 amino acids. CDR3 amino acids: CASSVAEFYQETQYF. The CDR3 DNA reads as TGTGCCAGCAGCGTAGCGGAGTTCTACCAAGAGACCCAGTACTTC.

DNA of the CDR3: TGTGCCAGCAGTGAAGAACAGGCGGTATACGAGCAGTACTTC. It encodes CASSEEQAVYEQYF. This chain links TRBV2 with TRBJ2-7, with D possibly TRBD1 on 5 matching bases. The CDR3 covers 14 residues. Germline V gene sequence: CDR1 SNHLY, CDR2 FYNNEI. V was shortened by 1 base and J by 4 bases, with 11 bases between the two germline ends. Together with reference TRBV2 and TRBJ2-7, the CDR3 gives the full variable domain: EPEVTQTPSHQVTQMGQEVILRCVPISNHLYFYWYRQILGQKVEFLVSFYNNEISEKSEIFDDQFSVERPDGSNFTLKIRSTKLEDSAMYFCASSEEQAVYEQYFGPGTRLTVT.

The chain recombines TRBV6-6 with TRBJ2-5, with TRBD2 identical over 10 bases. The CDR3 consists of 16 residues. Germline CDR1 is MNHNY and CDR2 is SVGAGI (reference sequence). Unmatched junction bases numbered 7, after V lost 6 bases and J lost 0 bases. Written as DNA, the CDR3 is TGTGCCAGCAGCTTAGCGGGAGGTCTAAACCAAGAGACCCAGTACTTC. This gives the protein CASSLAGGLNQETQYF.

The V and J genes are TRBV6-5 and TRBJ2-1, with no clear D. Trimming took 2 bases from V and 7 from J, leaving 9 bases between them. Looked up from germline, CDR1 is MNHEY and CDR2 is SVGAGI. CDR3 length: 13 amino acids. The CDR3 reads CASSYPPMNEQFF. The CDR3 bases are TGTGCCAGCAGTTACCCCCCAATGAATGAGCAGTTCTTC.

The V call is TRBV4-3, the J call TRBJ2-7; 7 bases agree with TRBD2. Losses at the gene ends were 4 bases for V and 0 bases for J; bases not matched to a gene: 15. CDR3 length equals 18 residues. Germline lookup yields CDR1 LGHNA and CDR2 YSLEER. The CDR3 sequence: CASSLTTSKPLSSYEQYF. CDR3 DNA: TGCGCCAGCAGCCTCACGACTAGCAAACCCCTGAGCTCCTACGAGCAGTACTTC.

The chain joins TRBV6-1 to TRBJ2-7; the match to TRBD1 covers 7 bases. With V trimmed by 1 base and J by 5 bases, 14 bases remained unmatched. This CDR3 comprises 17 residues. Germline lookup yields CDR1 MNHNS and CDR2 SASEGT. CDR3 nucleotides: TGTGCCAGCAGTGAAGTTGAGAGAAGGGGACAGAGGGACGAGCAGTACTTC. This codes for CASSEVERRGQRDEQYF.

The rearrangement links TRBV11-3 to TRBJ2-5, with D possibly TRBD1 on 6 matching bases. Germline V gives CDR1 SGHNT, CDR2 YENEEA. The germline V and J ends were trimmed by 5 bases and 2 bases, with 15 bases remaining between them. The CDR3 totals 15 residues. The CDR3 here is CASSTPLGAQETQYF. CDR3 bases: TGTGCCAGCAGCACACCTCTGGGGGCTCAAGAGACCCAGTACTTC.